This is a list of T cell receptor beta chains from one sample in a study of blood T cells in healthy people across ages. TCRdb redid the calling of the 5' RACE reads with MiXCR, one entry per CDR3 protein. Here the sample spans fewer than 750,000 distinct CDR3 sequences, approximately 52% being singletons. The specimen sequenced was blood. These receptors were obtained from a woman over 75 in good health. Both conserved end residues are part of each CDR3. A D gene is named only where the DNA matches it firmly. Some rows have no size entry. The others give once, few or many, or a class for an expanded clone.

V gene	D gene	clone size	J gene	CDR3 DNA	CDR3 protein
TRBV29-1	TRBD1	.	TRBJ1-4	TGCAGCGTTAACAGGGGAAATGAAAAACTGTTTTTT	CSVNRGNEKLFF
TRBV10-3	TRBD2	.	TRBJ2-2	TGTGCCATCAGGGCGGGAGAATCAACCGGGGAGCTGTTTTTT	CAIRAGESTGELFF
TRBV7-9	TRBD1	few	TRBJ2-3	TGTGCCAGCAGCTTGGGACAGGGGGTTTTCACAGATACGCAGTATTTT	CASSLGQGVFTDTQYF
TRBV21-1	.	many	TRBJ2-1	TGTGCCAGCAGCAGAAGTGAAGGACAGGGACCCGGGGACGGAAGCTACAATGAGCAGTTCTTC	CASSRSEGQGPGDGSYNEQFF
TRBV29-1	TRBD1	.	TRBJ2-5	TGCAGCGGCTCGCCGACCGGGACAGGGTGGGAGACCCAGTACTTC	CSGSPTGTGWETQYF
TRBV5-1	.	.	TRBJ2-5	TGCGCCAGCAGCTTCCCCCTTGTAGGCGGGAAAGAGACCCAGTACTTC	CASSFPLVGGKETQYF
TRBV2	.	few	TRBJ2-5	TGTGCCAGCAGGAGTGGGGGGATGGACAATGAGCAGTACTTC	CASRSGGMDNEQYF
TRBV5-1	TRBD1	many	TRBJ2-1	TGCGCCAGCAGCTTCGGACAGGGCCCCGGTGAGCAGTTCTTC	CASSFGQGPGEQFF
TRBV7-9	.	.	TRBJ2-1	TGTGCCAGCGGGAAACAGGGTCGGGACAATGAGCAGTTCTTC	CASGKQGRDNEQFF
TRBV6-5	.	.	TRBJ2-5	TGTGCCAGCAGCGCGATGGAAGAGACCCAGTACTTC	CASSAMEETQYF
TRBV5-4	TRBD2	.	TRBJ2-5	TGTGCCAGCAGCTTGCGTCGCGGGAGTAGTGGAGAGACCCAGTACTTC	CASSLRRGSSGETQYF
TRBV12-3/TRBV12-4	TRBD2	.	TRBJ2-7	TGTGCCAGCAGCCTAACCGGGACTAGCCGTACCTACGAGCAGTACTTC	CASSLTGTSRTYEQYF
TRBV7-9	.	.	TRBJ1-4	TGTGCCAGCGGTTATACAGGGATTAATGAAAAACTGTTTTTT	CASGYTGINEKLFF
TRBV25-1	.	.	TRBJ1-4	TGTGCCAGCAGTGAGGGGGGGGAAAAACTGTTTTTT	CASSEGGEKLFF
TRBV10-3	.	many	TRBJ2-1	TGTGCCATCAGTGAGTCCGGCTACAATGAGCAGTTCTTC	CAISESGYNEQFF
TRBV12-3/TRBV12-4	TRBD1	.	TRBJ1-2	TGTGCCAGCAGTTTAACAGGGGGTCCTAATAGTGGCTACACCTTC	CASSLTGGPNSGYTF
TRBV12-3/TRBV12-4	.	.	TRBJ2-4	TGTGCCAGCAGTACACGATGGGGGGACAAAAACATTCAGTACTTC	CASSTRWGDKNIQYF
TRBV27	TRBD1	.	TRBJ2-7	TGTGCCAGCAGAAGAGGGGGCAGTTCCTACGAGCAGTACTTC	CASRRGGSSYEQYF
TRBV5-6	.	few	TRBJ1-3	TGTGCCAGCAGCTTGAGGGGCTTCTCTGGAAACACCATATATTTT	CASSLRGFSGNTIYF
TRBV29-1	TRBD2	many	TRBJ2-3	TGCAGCGTTGGGGCGGGGGTCCCCACAGATACGCAGTATTTT	CSVGAGVPTDTQYF
TRBV6-1	.	.	TRBJ1-2	TGTGCCAGCAGTGTTTCTCTTGAGGGAAGCTACACCTTC	CASSVSLEGSYTF
TRBV12-3/TRBV12-4	TRBD1	few	TRBJ2-3	TGTGCCAGCGACAACATTCCGGGACAGGGTTTCACAGATACGCAGTATTTT	CASDNIPGQGFTDTQYF
TRBV20-1	TRBD1	many	TRBJ1-1	TGCAGTGCTAGAGATCGGCAGGGGGCGGAAGCTTTCTTT	CSARDRQGAEAFF
TRBV7-3	.	many	TRBJ2-1	TGTGCCAGCAGCTCTGACAGGTTCAGGGATGAGCAGTTCTTC	CASSSDRFRDEQFF
TRBV12-3/TRBV12-4	.	many	TRBJ2-5	TGTGCCAGCAGTTTCGGGAAGGGATTGGAGCAGTACTTC	CASSFGKGLEQYF
TRBV7-2	.	.	TRBJ2-3	TGTGCCAGCAGTTTAACCTCGGTGGGGGCCAGATACGCGTATTTT	CASSLTSVGARYAYF
TRBV20-1	.	.	TRBJ2-5	TGCAGTGCTAGAGAAGGGTCAGAGACCCAGTACTTC	CSAREGSETQYF